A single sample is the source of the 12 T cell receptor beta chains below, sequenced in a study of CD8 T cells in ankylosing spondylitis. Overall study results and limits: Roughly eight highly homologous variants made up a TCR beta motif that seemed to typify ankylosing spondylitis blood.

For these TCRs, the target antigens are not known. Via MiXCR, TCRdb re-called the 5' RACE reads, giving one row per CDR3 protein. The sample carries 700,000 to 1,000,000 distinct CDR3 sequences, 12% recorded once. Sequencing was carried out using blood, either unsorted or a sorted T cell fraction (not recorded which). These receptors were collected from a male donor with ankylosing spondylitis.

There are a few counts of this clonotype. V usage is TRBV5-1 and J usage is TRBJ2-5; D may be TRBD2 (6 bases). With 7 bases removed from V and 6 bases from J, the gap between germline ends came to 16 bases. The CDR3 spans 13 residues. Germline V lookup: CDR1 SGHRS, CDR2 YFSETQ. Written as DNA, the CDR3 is TGCGCCAGCTGCCGCGGGACTCCCAAGACCCAGTACTTC. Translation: CASCRGTPKTQYF.

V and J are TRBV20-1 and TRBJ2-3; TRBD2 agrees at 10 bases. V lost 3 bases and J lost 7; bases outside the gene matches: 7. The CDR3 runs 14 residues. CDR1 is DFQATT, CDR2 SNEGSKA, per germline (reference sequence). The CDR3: CSASQASGSYTQYF. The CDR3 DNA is TGCAGTGCTAGTCAGGCTAGCGGGAGTTATACGCAGTATTTT.

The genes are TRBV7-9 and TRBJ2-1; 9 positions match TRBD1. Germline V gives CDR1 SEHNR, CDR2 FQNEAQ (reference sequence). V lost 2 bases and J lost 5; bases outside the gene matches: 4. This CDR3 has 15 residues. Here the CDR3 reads CASSLMGQGNNEQFF. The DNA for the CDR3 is TGTGCCAGCAGCTTAATGGGACAGGGAAACAATGAGCAGTTCTTC.

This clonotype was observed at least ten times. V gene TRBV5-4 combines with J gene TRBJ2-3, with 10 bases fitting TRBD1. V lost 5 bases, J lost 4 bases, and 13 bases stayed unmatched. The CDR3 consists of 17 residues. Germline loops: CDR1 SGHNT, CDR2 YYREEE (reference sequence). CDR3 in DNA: TGTGCCAGCAGTCCGGCCCCGGGACAGGGGTTCCCAGATACGCAGTATTTT. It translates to CASSPAPGQGFPDTQYF.

CDR3 nucleotide sequence: TGTGCCAGCTCACCAAGGCGGAATGAAAAACTGTTTTTT. Protein sequence: CASSPRRNEKLFF. The chain carries TRBV18 and TRBJ1-4, with D unclear. The germline CDR1 and CDR2 sequences are KGHSH and LQKENI. V lost 2 bases to trimming and J lost 5 bases, with 6 bases between them. The CDR3 is made up of 13 amino acids.

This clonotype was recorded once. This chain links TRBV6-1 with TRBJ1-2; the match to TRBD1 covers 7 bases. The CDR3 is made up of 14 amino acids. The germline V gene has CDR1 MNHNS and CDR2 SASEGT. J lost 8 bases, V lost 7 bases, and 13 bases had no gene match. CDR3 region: CASTERQGGGGYTF. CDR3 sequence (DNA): TGTGCCAGCACAGAGAGACAGGGCGGCGGCGGCTACACCTTC.

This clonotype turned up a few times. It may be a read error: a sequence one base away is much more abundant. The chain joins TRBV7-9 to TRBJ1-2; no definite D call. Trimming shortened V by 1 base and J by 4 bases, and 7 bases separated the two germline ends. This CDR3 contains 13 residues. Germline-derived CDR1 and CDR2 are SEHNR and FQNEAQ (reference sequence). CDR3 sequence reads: CASSLGTTYGYTF. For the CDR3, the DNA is TGTGCCAGCAGCTTAGGGACTACCTATGGCTACACCTTC.

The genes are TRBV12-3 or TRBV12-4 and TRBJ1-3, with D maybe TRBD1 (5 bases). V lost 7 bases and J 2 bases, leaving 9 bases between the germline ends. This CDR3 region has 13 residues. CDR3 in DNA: TGTGCCAGCAAAGTGGGACCTGGAAACACCATATATTTT. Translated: CASKVGPGNTIYF.

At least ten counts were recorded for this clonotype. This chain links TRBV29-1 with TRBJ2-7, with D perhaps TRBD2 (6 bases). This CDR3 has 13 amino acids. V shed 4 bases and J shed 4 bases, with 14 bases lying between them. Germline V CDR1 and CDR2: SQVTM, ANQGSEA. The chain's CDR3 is CSVGRELGYEQYF. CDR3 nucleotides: TGCAGCGTTGGTCGGGAGTTAGGGTACGAGCAGTACTTC.

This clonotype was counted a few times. The DNA of the CDR3 is TGCAGTGCTAGAAATACAGGGCCCGCAACTAATGAAAAACTGTTTTTT. Encoded protein: CSARNTGPATNEKLFF. The chain combines TRBV20-1 with TRBJ1-4, with a tentative D call TRBD1 (6 bases). This CDR3 region has 16 residues. Trimming pared 2 bases from V and 0 bases from J, leaving 13 bases between. CDR1 DFQATT and CDR2 SNEGSKA come from the germline V gene (reference sequence).

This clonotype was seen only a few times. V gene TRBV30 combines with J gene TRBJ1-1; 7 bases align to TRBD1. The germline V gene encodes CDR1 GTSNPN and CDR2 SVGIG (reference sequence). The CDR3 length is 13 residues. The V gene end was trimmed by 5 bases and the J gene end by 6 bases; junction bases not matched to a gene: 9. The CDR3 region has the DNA TGTGCCTGGTCTGGGGCAGGGGGTCCTGAAGCTTTCTTT. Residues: CAWSGAGGPEAFF.

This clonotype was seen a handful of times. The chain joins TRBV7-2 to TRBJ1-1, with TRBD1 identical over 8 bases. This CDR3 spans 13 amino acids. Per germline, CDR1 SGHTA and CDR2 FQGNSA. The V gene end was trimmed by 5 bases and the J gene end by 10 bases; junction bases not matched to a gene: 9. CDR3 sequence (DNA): TGTGCCAGCAGCCTTCAGGGGGCGTCTGGAGCTTTCTTT. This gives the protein CASSLQGASGAFF.